The 3 T cell receptor beta chains listed next were all sequenced from one sample in a study of cytomegalovirus exposure and HLA in healthy donors. Primers: 60 Vbeta forward and 13 Jbeta reverse. Method: immunoSEQ multiplex PCR; TCRdb's copy keeps in-frame clones and lacks some. The sample yields some 170,000 clones, about two thirds seen once. The specimen sequenced was PBMCs. These receptors came from a woman between 25 and 40 years old in good health and CMV-seronegative.

This chain joins TRBV11-2 and TRBJ1-1; TRBD1 agrees at 8 bases. The germline V gene encodes CDR1 SGHAT and CDR2 FQNNGV. Losses at the gene ends were 0 bases for V and 3 bases for J; bases not matched to a gene: 18. The length of the CDR3 is 20 residues. CDR3 amino acids: CASSLEDPRGRLGGDTEAFF. The DNA of the CDR3 is TGTGCCAGCAGCTTAGAGGATCCCAGGGGGCGCTTGGGGGGGGACACTGAAGCTTTCTTT.

The chain uses TRBV4-3 and TRBJ1-4; possibly TRBD1 for D (6 bases). V was shortened by 4 bases and J by 11 bases, with 23 bases between the two germline ends. Germline V gene data show CDR1 as LGHNA and CDR2 as YSLEER. The CDR3 covers 16 residues. CDR3 nucleotide sequence: TGCGCCAGCAGCCCCGCCGGGACAATTCGTCTGGGGAAACTGTTTTTT. Protein product: CASSPAGTIRLGKLFF.

This clone was found a few times. J is TRBJ2-2 and V is TRBV18, with 7 bases lining up with TRBD1. This CDR3 has 16 amino acids. CDR1 is KGHSH and CDR2 is LQKENI in the germline V gene. The J segment lost 6 bases and the V segment lost 5 bases, leaving 12 bases of the junction unmatched. The CDR3 reads CASSRFTGDEAGELFF. The DNA of the CDR3 is TGTGCCAGCTCAAGATTTACAGGGGATGAGGCCGGGGAGCTGTTTTTT.